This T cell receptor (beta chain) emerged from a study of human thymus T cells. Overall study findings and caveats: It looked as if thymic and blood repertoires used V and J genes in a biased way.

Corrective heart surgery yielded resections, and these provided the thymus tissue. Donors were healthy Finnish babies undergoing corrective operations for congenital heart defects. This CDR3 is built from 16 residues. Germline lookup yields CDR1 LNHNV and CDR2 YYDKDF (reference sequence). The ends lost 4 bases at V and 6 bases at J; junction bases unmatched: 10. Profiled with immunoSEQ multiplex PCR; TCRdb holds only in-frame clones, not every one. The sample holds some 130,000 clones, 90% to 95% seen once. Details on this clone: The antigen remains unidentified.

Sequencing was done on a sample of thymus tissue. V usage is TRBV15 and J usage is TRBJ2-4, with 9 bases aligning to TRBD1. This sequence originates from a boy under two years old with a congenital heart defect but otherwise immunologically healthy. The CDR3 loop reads CATSTHPRDRVNIQYF. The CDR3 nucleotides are TGTGCCACCAGCACCCACCCCCGGGACAGGGTAAACATTCAGTACTTC.